A single sample gave rise to the 28 T cell receptor beta chains below, sequenced in a study of T cells expressing NK-cell markers (dated by TCRdb to about 2020). Library generation was performed with 5' RACE. The sample was run on an Illumina HiSeq 2000. TCRdb reprocessed the reads and provides one entry for every CDR3 protein sequence; no DNA is given. The sample's records list 25,000 to 35,000 distinct CDR3 sequences. The ten most abundant clones make up over 50% of the sample. The sequencing input was blood T cells: a sorted CD56 or NKG2C T cell subset, CD4+ or CD8+ T cells, or bulk PBMC T cells (not recorded which). These receptors were taken from a woman between 18 and 70 years old in good health.

The V call is TRBV7-8, the J call TRBJ1-1; TCRdb indicates TRBD1, and absent DNA this call remains unverified. Germline lookup yields CDR1 SGHVS and CDR2 FQNEAQ. The CDR3 covers 16 residues. The CDR3 loop is CASSSPFTGPDTEAFF. Complete variable domain (other parts from reference TRBV7-8 and TRBJ1-1): GAGVSQSPRYKVAKRGQDVALRCDPISGHVSLFWYQQALGQGPEFLTYFQNEAQLDKSGLPSDRFFAERPEGSVSTLKIQRTQQEDSAVYLCASSSPFTGPDTEAFFGQGTRLTVV.

The chain carries TRBV5-1 and TRBJ2-7; the D call from TCRdb, TRBD1, cannot be confirmed without DNA. The CDR3 is 14 residues long. Germline CDR1 and CDR2: SGHRS and YFSETQ. This chain's CDR3 is CASSSGSSGYEQYF.

The rearrangement joins TRBV11-1 to TRBJ1-1; TCRdb returns TRBD1, unconfirmable since there is no DNA. This CDR3 is 18 amino acids long. CDR1 is SGHAT and CDR2 is FQDESV in the germline V gene (reference sequence). The CDR3 sequence is CASSLAMRAGGENTEAFF.

The chain is built from TRBV28 and TRBJ1-1. Germline CDR1 reads MDHEN; CDR2 reads SYDVKM. The CDR3 has 14 residues. The CDR3 is CASSPDWANTEAFF. The whole variable domain, filled in from reference TRBV28 and TRBJ1-1, reads DVKVTQSSRYLVKRTGEKVFLECVQDMDHENMFWYRQDPGLGLRLIYFSYDVKMKEKGDIPEGYSVSREKKERFSLILESASTNQTSMYLCASSPDWANTEAFFGQGTRLTVV.

The chain combines TRBV9 with TRBJ1-2. Germline CDR1 is SGDLS and CDR2 is YYNGEE. The CDR3 contains 14 residues. CDR3 region: CASSVSRTEYGYTF.

This chain links TRBV30 with TRBJ2-2; TCRdb proposes TRBD1, but this gene call is untestable without DNA. The germline gives CDR1 GTSNPN, CDR2 SVGIG (reference sequence). This CDR3 comprises 13 residues. The CDR3 spells CACTPRGRGELFF.

The chain links TRBV20-1 to TRBJ1-1. Germline V gene lookup returns CDR1 DFQATT and CDR2 SNEGSKA (reference sequence). CDR3 size: 14 residues. This chain's CDR3 is CSARDTGPTLGAFF.

V usage is TRBV6-2 or TRBV6-3 and J usage is TRBJ2-2. This CDR3 comprises 14 residues. Germline CDR1 and CDR2: MNHEY and SVGEGT. This chain's CDR3 is CASIARLNTGELFF.

This chain joins TRBV7-9 and TRBJ1-2; TCRdb's D call of TRBD1 is untestable without DNA. The CDR3 has 15 residues. Germline V gene data show CDR1 as SEHNR and CDR2 as FQNEAQ (reference sequence). The CDR3 is CASSARTGERDGYTF.

This chain connects TRBV5-1 to TRBJ1-6. Looked up from germline, CDR1 is SGHRS and CDR2 is YFSETQ. The CDR3 has 14 amino acids. CDR3 region: CASSLGQYNSPLHF. Supplemented by reference TRBV5-1 and TRBJ1-6, the full variable domain reads KAGVTQTPRYLIKTRGQQVTLSCSPISGHRSVSWYQQTPGQGLQFLFEYFSETQRNKGNFPGRFSGRQFSNSRSEMNVSTLELGDSALYLCASSLGQYNSPLHFGNGTRLTVT.

V usage is TRBV7-9 and J usage is TRBJ2-7. CDR3 size: 13 residues. CDR1 and CDR2 from the germline V gene are SEHNR and FQNEAQ (reference sequence). CDR3 residues: CASSDRSVYEQYF.

The genes are TRBV2 and TRBJ2-2; as DNA is missing, the TRBD2 call by TCRdb cannot be tested. Germline assignment: CDR1 SNHLY and CDR2 FYNNEI. The CDR3 contains 16 residues. CDR3 sequence reads: CASRTSGRALSGELFF. Filled out from reference TRBV2 and TRBJ2-2, the complete variable domain reads EPEVTQTPSHQVTQMGQEVILRCVPISNHLYFYWYRQILGQKVEFLVSFYNNEISEKSEIFDDQFSVERPDGSNFTLKIRSTKLEDSAMYFCASRTSGRALSGELFFGEGSRLTVL.

The V call is TRBV7-9, the J call TRBJ1-4. Germline loops: CDR1 SEHNR, CDR2 FQNEAQ (reference sequence). The CDR3 covers 13 residues. This chain's CDR3 is CASSRTVTEKLFF. The full variable domain, its missing parts supplied by reference TRBV7-9 and TRBJ1-4, is DTGVSQNPRHKITKRGQNVTFRCDPISEHNRLYWYRQTLGQGPEFLTYFQNEAQLEKSRLLSDRFSAERPKGSFSTLEIQRTEQGDSAMYLCASSRTVTEKLFFGSGTQLSVL.

The genes are TRBV4-1 and TRBJ1-5. The CDR3 length is 13 residues. Germline-derived CDR1 and CDR2 are MGHRA and YSYEKL. CDR3 protein: CASSQGDYQPQHF.

This CDR3 reads CASSWSGGLNEQFF. V and J are TRBV5-5 and TRBJ2-1; lacking DNA, the TRBD2 call made by TCRdb goes unchecked. CDR3 length equals 14 residues. CDR1 SGHKS and CDR2 YYEKEE come from the germline V gene (reference sequence).

The rearrangement links TRBV12-3 or TRBV12-4 to TRBJ1-5. The CDR3 spans 12 residues. The CDR3 region is CASSFKREPQHF.

This chain links TRBV3-1 with TRBJ2-7. Germline loops: CDR1 LGHDT, CDR2 YNNKEL (reference sequence). The CDR3 totals 11 residues. The CDR3: CASSTSYEQYF.

The chain recombines TRBV11-2 with TRBJ1-1. This CDR3 comprises 15 residues. Germline CDR1 reads SGHAT; CDR2 reads FQNNGV. Here the CDR3 reads CASSLDYIMNTEAFF.

J is TRBJ1-1 and V is TRBV27; TCRdb reports TRBD1, a call that lacks DNA to check it against. Germline assignment: CDR1 MNHEY and CDR2 SMNVEV (reference sequence). The CDR3 is 15 residues long. The CDR3 is CASSLDRQGLGEAFF.

This chain links TRBV11-2 with TRBJ2-5. Germline lookup yields CDR1 SGHAT and CDR2 FQNNGV. The CDR3 extends over 13 amino acids. The CDR3 loop is CASSVTNKETQYF.

The chain carries TRBV27 and TRBJ2-6; TCRdb names TRBD1, which stays unverified in the absence of DNA. This CDR3 has 16 amino acids. CDR1 and CDR2 from the germline V gene are MNHEY and SMNVEV (reference sequence). The CDR3 reads CASSPGTGVKANVLTF.

The J gene is TRBJ2-3, the V gene TRBV2; absent DNA, TCRdb's TRBD1 call cannot be checked. The CDR3 has 15 amino acids. The V gene's germline CDR1 is SNHLY and CDR2 FYNNEI. The CDR3 spells CASDEGDGFTDTQYF.

The CDR3 loop is CASSLAEARNEQFF. This chain links TRBV7-3 with TRBJ2-1; TCRdb returns TRBD1, unconfirmable since there is no DNA. Germline V gives CDR1 SGHTA, CDR2 FQGTGA. This CDR3 has 14 amino acids.

This sequence joins TRBV6-1 and TRBJ1-5; with no DNA, the TCRdb D assignment of TRBD1 cannot be verified. From germline, CDR1 is MNHNS and CDR2 SASEGT. The length of the CDR3 is 15 residues. The CDR3: CASAGTGARNQPQHF.

This rearrangement joins TRBV7-8 to TRBJ2-1; the D gene TCRdb calls, TRBD2, cannot be checked with no DNA. The CDR3 has 13 amino acids. Germline CDR1 reads SGHVS; CDR2 reads FQNEAQ. The CDR3 spells CASRRGLGNEQFF.

In terms of frequency, this clonotype is medium-sized. CDR3 loop: CASSYTSNTEAFF. The chain recombines TRBV6-5 with TRBJ1-1. Germline V gene data show CDR1 as MNHEY and CDR2 as SVGAGI. The CDR3 loop spans 13 amino acids.

The CDR3 spells CASSLWGQSNQPQHF. The rearrangement links TRBV5-1 to TRBJ1-5; TCRdb indicates TRBD1, and absent DNA this call remains unverified. CDR1 and CDR2 (germline): SGHRS, YFSETQ. The CDR3 spans 15 residues.

The chain is built from TRBV2 and TRBJ2-7. This CDR3 has 17 residues. From germline, CDR1 is SNHLY and CDR2 FYNNEI. CDR3 sequence: CASSEEGWAGQLYEQYF. The full variable domain, rest sourced from reference TRBV2 and TRBJ2-7, is EPEVTQTPSHQVTQMGQEVILRCVPISNHLYFYWYRQILGQKVEFLVSFYNNEISEKSEIFDDQFSVERPDGSNFTLKIRSTKLEDSAMYFCASSEEGWAGQLYEQYFGPGTRLTVT.